The rows below give T cell receptor beta chains drawn from one sample of a study of STAT3 mutations in large granular lymphocyte leukemia. Assay: immunoSEQ multiplex PCR; the TCRdb copy retains only in-frame clones and omits some. Of 35,000 to 50,000 clones in the sample, about 81% are singletons; the top ten hold approximately 0.41%. The sample was PBMCs. These receptors all come from a human donor with T large granular lymphocyte leukemia. Some clones in this sample may be carry-over from other donors' samples. The CDR3 runs from the conserved cysteine through the conserved F or W. Each record gives: V gene, D gene, CDR3 protein. A D gene is named only where the DNA matches it firmly.

v_gene: TRBV11-2
d_gene: TRBD1
CDR3aa: CASSLEDRGLNGYTF

v_gene: TRBV6-6
d_gene: NA
CDR3aa: CASSTIGSYNSPLHF

v_gene: TRBV2
d_gene: NA
CDR3aa: CASKQAGDNSPLHF

v_gene: TRBV11-2
d_gene: NA
CDR3aa: CASSLKQGYEHEQYF

v_gene: TRBV14
d_gene: NA
CDR3aa: CASGVGVGELFF

v_gene: TRBV5-4
d_gene: TRBD1
CDR3aa: CASGTENIQYF

v_gene: TRBV2
d_gene: NA
CDR3aa: CASSERQGRSDGYTF

v_gene: TRBV7-2
d_gene: NA
CDR3aa: CASSLGENGKLFF

v_gene: TRBV11-2
d_gene: NA
CDR3aa: CASSLLSQGRETQYF

v_gene: TRBV7-2
d_gene: NA
CDR3aa: CASSFQVENTIYF

v_gene: TRBV5-4
d_gene: NA
CDR3aa: CASSLADRDTQYF

v_gene: TRBV7-9
d_gene: TRBD2
CDR3aa: CASSSYSGASTDTQYF

v_gene: TRBV7-7
d_gene: NA
CDR3aa: CASSLTGELTDTQYF

v_gene: TRBV19
d_gene: TRBD1
CDR3aa: CASKLTARTGAEKLFF

v_gene: TRBV27
d_gene: NA
CDR3aa: CASSARPPGRNTGELFF

v_gene: TRBV19
d_gene: NA
CDR3aa: CASSPGVGVSPLHF

v_gene: TRBV19
d_gene: TRBD1
CDR3aa: CASSPGTGWGTQYF

v_gene: TRBV4-1
d_gene: NA
CDR3aa: CASSQVGQVTEAFF

v_gene: TRBV14
d_gene: NA
CDR3aa: CASSHGESGNTIYF

v_gene: TRBV5-4
d_gene: TRBD1
CDR3aa: CASSRQGGGTDTQYF

v_gene: TRBV18
d_gene: NA
CDR3aa: CASSPRDYEKLFF

v_gene: TRBV5-1
d_gene: NA
CDR3aa: CASSLARGISYNEQFF

v_gene: TRBV6-4
d_gene: NA
CDR3aa: CASSDSMGKKGDTQYF

v_gene: TRBV7-2
d_gene: TRBD1
CDR3aa: CASSRDRDHEQFF

v_gene: TRBV13
d_gene: NA
CDR3aa: CASSSAVGITDTQYF

v_gene: TRBV28
d_gene: TRBD1
CDR3aa: CASSLSRGGTESNQPQHF

v_gene: TRBV30
d_gene: NA
CDR3aa: CAWSRQENQPQHF

v_gene: TRBV5-1
d_gene: NA
CDR3aa: CASSAGTDYNQPQHF

v_gene: TRBV10-3
d_gene: NA
CDR3aa: CAISSEWNTEAFF

v_gene: TRBV28
d_gene: NA
CDR3aa: CASSSGQVSFTF

v_gene: TRBV29-1
d_gene: NA
CDR3aa: CSAEIGGYEQYF

v_gene: TRBV6-5
d_gene: TRBD2
CDR3aa: CASSYSTSGAYEQYF

v_gene: TRBV4-2
d_gene: NA
CDR3aa: CASSQHRAGMSNEKLFF

v_gene: TRBV4-1
d_gene: TRBD2
CDR3aa: CASSQLSGGAFYEQFF

v_gene: TRBV18
d_gene: NA
CDR3aa: CASSPNDPGGATDTQYF

v_gene: TRBV18
d_gene: TRBD1
CDR3aa: CASSPGTAGETQYF

v_gene: TRBV2
d_gene: TRBD1
CDR3aa: CASKTGEAGAEAFF

v_gene: TRBV5-1
d_gene: TRBD1
CDR3aa: CASSLSPGQGDWEQYF

v_gene: TRBV9
d_gene: TRBD1
CDR3aa: CASSPGQGVGYTF

v_gene: TRBV7-9
d_gene: NA
CDR3aa: CASSLGVRTVGEGELFF

v_gene: TRBV11-3
d_gene: NA
CDR3aa: CASSSFEDEQFF

v_gene: TRBV4-3
d_gene: NA
CDR3aa: CASSQGAAGTVYGYTF

v_gene: TRBV5-1
d_gene: TRBD2
CDR3aa: CASISGASGGETQYF

v_gene: TRBV6-5
d_gene: TRBD1
CDR3aa: CASSYTLFDRAGGYTF

v_gene: TRBV5-1
d_gene: NA
CDR3aa: CASREQGSSGNTIYF

v_gene: TRBV6-1
d_gene: NA
CDR3aa: CASSEEWAGTRTDTQYF

v_gene: TRBV2
d_gene: NA
CDR3aa: CASSEVEETQYF

v_gene: TRBV13
d_gene: NA
CDR3aa: CASSLGVRTGELFF

v_gene: TRBV7-9
d_gene: NA
CDR3aa: CASSLDYPLDTEAFF

v_gene: TRBV29-1
d_gene: NA
CDR3aa: CSGHWRTEAFF

v_gene: TRBV6-6
d_gene: NA
CDR3aa: CATHTGSSGNTIYF

v_gene: TRBV7-9
d_gene: NA
CDR3aa: CASSRSGPSGNTIYF

v_gene: TRBV7-8
d_gene: NA
CDR3aa: CASSEDTGYTF